This T cell receptor beta chain was identified during a study of blood T cells in healthy people across ages (dated by TCRdb to 2014 to 2015). Study-wide context: In model experiments, template switching captured about one uniquely barcoded TCR beta cDNA molecule for every two T cells. Four age groups were formed from the donors: young (average about 17 years), middle-aged (approximately 39), aged (around 62) and long-lived (around 82). Two additional independent replicas of 1 million unique cDNA reads from the same blood draw were analyzed for two donors (one aged 18 to 30 and one aged 80 or older). The study measured age-related changes in TCR beta repertoire diversity using deep sequencing normalized with unique cDNA molecular identifiers.

Cut back by 5 bases and 0 bases, the V and J ends lie 17 bases apart. Including the terminal cysteine and phenylalanine, the CDR3 comprises 16 residues. The retained sequence is limited to the CDR3, 48 bases, with the frame set at the first base. From the germline V gene (reference sequence), CDR1 is SEHNR and CDR2 is FQNEAQ. The library was obtained by 5' RACE. The sequencer listed for this sample is Illumina HiSeq 2500. The second PCR ran for roughly 6 to 11 cycles and used a J-beta primer mix along with a sample-barcoded 5' primer. Each TCR beta cDNA molecule received a unique molecular identifier from a template-switch 5' adaptor carrying 12 random nucleotides. At least 3 million CDR3-containing paired-end reads were obtained from each sample. First-strand cDNA synthesis was performed from all RNA using the Mint cDNA synthesis kit, with priming by a TRBC-specific oligonucleotide. Following uracil-DNA glycosylase treatment, all cDNA underwent a first 18-cycle PCR with the universal primers M1SS and BC2_uni_R. The paper's processing steps were these. Each sample was normalized by randomly selecting 1 million high-quality reads, each carrying a distinct molecular identifier. Reads with shared molecular identifiers were discarded instead of being binned into consensus sequences. MiTCR, with a Q25 quality threshold and the strictest error-elimination algorithm, was used for CDR3 identification, clonotype clustering and error correction. A nonparametric unseen species model using Euler transformation provided a lower-bound estimate of total TCR beta diversity. The public reads were quality trimmed at Q25 with fastp and then assembled into clones with MiXCR by TCRdb, keeping productive beta chains. Here each entry gathers all rows of one CDR3 protein and keeps the most common genes and DNA. TCRdb's processing, not the study's, gives the V and J calls here. A total of 800,000 or so distinct CDR3 sequences appear in this sample, roughly 25% of them only once. 3% to 4% of the sample rests with the top ten.

Worth noting for this clonotype: The clone's antigen remains unknown. No per-base quality is available; no much larger clone lies one base away.

Systemically healthy Caucasian individuals from Russia, 35 to 40 in total and aged roughly 6 to 95 years, were included as donors. About 9.6 milliliters of peripheral blood were collected from each donor into EDTA-treated Vacutainer tubes. PBMCs were isolated by Ficoll-Paque density-gradient centrifugation, with at least 6.5 million obtained per sample. Total RNA, at least 6 micrograms per sample, was extracted from PBMCs with Trizol reagent. Naive CD45RAhigh/CD27high T cell percentages were measured by flow cytometry on a PBMC aliquot from every donor. Here is what the overall study found, with its caveats: Conclusive comparison of naive and antigen-experienced compartments was prevented by the profiling of bulk unsorted PBMCs. The percentage of naive T cells measured by flow cytometry correlated strongly with observed TCR beta diversity. As age increased, observed TCR beta diversity per million T cells dropped in a roughly linear way, and a significant reduction was already evident by age 40. Estimates of total diversity based on one million sequenced T cells were considered lower bounds and underestimates. Compared with the aged group, the long-lived group had more naive CD4+ T cells, fewer expanded clones and increased TCR diversity, a pattern suggesting age selection. Donor CMV infection status was unknown, potentially confounding age-related changes in expanded clonotypes.

A further study also used this sample, focusing on T cells of mothers and their children. As the second study states: Donors were nine systemically healthy Caucasian individuals: three mothers and their six children. cDNA synthesis used all of the extracted RNA, with around 1.4 ug of RNA in each 15 ul reaction. In the second PCR, sample barcodes and 2-4 random nucleotides were introduced via the M1S primer. Over 8.5 million TCR beta CDR3 reads came from each mother, compared with 2.5 million to 3.5 million reads from each child. Thymic selection shapes the output of TCR recombination in a similar way in related and unrelated pairs, and inherited differences have a minor effect. Normalized repertoire overlap was always slightly but never significantly higher in related than unrelated mother-child pairs. Persistent microchimeric T cell clones were not detected, at a sensitivity of about 99 clones per million clonotypes. The study used deep NGS to compare TCR beta repertoires of mothers and children, seeking features distinguishing related mother-child pairs from unrelated individuals. Mothers averaged roughly 40 +/- 4 years of age and children averaged about 10 +/- 4 years. After adapter ligation with NEBNext reagents, the libraries were sequenced on Illumina HiSeq 2000 with 100+100 nt paired-end reads. To prevent cross-contamination, the mother and child libraries were prepared one month apart and sequenced in separate runs. For each donor, between roughly 500,000 and 2,300,000 distinct TCR beta clonotypes were identified. Naive TCR beta clonotypes were estimated from low-frequency clonotypes matched to each donor's FACS-determined naive share, without sorting.

Here the chain combines TRBV7-9 and TRBJ2-7; no confident D gene assignment can be made. This receptor was obtained from a boy aged 10-17 years in good health. Sequenced: blood. This receptor carries the CDR3 CASSGEQMRGSYEQYF. The DNA sequence is given as TGTGCCAGCAGCGGTGAACAGATGCGAGGCTCCTACGAGCAGTACTTC.